This T cell receptor (beta chain) was profiled in a study of response to subunit inactivated influenza vaccine. This clonotype was picked up a small number of times. No antigen is known for it. Trimming cost V 5 bases and J 2 bases, with 15 bases left between them. Germline V gene lookup returns CDR1 DFQATT and CDR2 SNEGSKA (reference sequence). The CDR3 runs 14 residues. TCRdb re-derived calls from the RT-PCR reads in MiXCR, one entry per CDR3 protein. In the table there are about 500,000 distinct CDR3 sequences, 16% of which are singletons. The study, taken as a whole, reports: It was the authors' suggestion that each seasonal influenza vaccination recruits few new T cells.

The sample consisted of CD4+ T cells sorted from PBMCs, taken less than 30 months after vaccination. This TCR came from a man between 50 and 75 years old who received an inactivated influenza vaccine. This rearrangement joins TRBV20-1 to TRBJ2-5; tentative D call: TRBD1 (6 bases). CDR3 region: CSAGRDTRQETQYF. CDR3 coding DNA: TGCAGTGCTGGTCGGGACACCAGACAAGAGACCCAGTACTTC.